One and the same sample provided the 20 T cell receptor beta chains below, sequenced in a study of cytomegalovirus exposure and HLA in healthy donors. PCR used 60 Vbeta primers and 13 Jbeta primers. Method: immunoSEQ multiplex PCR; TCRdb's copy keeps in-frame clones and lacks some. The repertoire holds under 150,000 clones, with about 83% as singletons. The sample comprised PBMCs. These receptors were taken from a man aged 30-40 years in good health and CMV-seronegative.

CDR3 residues: CASSPRTGGVTVRETQYF. The CDR3 DNA reads as TGCGCCAGCAGCCCTCGGACAGGGGGCGTAACGGTCCGAGAGACCCAGTACTTC. The V and J genes are TRBV5-1 and TRBJ2-5, with 11 bases fitting TRBD1. CDR1 and CDR2 (germline): SGHRS, YFSETQ. The CDR3 covers 18 residues. V gave up 4 bases and J gave up 4 bases; unmatched junction bases: 15.

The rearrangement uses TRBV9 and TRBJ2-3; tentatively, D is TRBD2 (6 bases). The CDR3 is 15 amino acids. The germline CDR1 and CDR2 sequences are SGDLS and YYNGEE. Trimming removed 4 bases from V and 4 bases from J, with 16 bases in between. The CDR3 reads CASSSRSSAPDTQYF. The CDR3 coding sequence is TGTGCCAGCAGCTCCCGCTCTAGCGCGCCAGATACGCAGTATTTT.

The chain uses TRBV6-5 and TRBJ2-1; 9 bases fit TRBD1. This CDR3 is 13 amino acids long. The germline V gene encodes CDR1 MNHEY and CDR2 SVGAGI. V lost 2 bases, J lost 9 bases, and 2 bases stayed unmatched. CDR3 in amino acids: CASSYRQGGEQFF. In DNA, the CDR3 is TGTGCCAGCAGTTACCGACAGGGGGGTGAGCAGTTCTTC.

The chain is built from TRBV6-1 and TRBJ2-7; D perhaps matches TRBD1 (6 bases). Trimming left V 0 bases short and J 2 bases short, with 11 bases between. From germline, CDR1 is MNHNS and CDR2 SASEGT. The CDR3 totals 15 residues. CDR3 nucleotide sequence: TGTGCCAGCAGTGAAGCGTTGACAGGAACCTACGAGCAGTACTTC. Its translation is CASSEALTGTYEQYF.

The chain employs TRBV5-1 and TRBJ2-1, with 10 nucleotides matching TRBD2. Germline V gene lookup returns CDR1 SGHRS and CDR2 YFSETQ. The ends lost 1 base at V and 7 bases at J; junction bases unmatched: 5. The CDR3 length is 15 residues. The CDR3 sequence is CASSLSSGSWNEQFF. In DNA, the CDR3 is TGCGCCAGCAGCTTGTCTAGCGGGAGCTGGAATGAGCAGTTCTTC.

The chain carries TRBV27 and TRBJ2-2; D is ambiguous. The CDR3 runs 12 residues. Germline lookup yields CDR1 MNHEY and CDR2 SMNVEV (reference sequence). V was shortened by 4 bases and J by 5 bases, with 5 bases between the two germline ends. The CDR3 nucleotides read TGTGCCAGCAGTTCGCAGACCGGGGAGCTGTTTTTT. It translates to CASSSQTGELFF.

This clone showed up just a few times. The CDR3 spells CASSLTTETQYF. CDR3 bases: TGTGCCAGCAGCCTCACAACAGAGACCCAGTACTTC. The chain employs TRBV5-6 and TRBJ2-5; no reliable D call. Germline CDR1 reads SGHDT; CDR2 reads YYEEEE. The CDR3 is 12 residues long. Trimming left V 4 bases short and J 4 bases short, with 8 bases between.

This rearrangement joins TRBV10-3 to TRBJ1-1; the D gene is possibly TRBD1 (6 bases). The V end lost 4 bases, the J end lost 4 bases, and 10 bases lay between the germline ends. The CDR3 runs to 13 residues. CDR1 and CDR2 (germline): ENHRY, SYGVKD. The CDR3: CAISVGGGTEAFF. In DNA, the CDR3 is TGTGCCATCAGTGTAGGGGGGGGCACTGAAGCTTTCTTT.

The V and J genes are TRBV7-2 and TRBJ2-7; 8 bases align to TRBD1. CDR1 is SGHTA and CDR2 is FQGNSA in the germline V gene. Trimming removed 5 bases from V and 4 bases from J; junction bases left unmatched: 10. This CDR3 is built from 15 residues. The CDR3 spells CASSLTGTGIYEQYF. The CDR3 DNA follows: TGTGCCAGCAGCCTAACCGGGACAGGAATTTACGAGCAGTACTTC.

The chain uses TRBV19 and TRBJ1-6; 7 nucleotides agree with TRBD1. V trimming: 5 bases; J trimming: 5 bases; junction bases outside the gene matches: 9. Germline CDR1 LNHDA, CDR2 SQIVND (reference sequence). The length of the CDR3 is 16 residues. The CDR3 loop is CASSFPPGQNNSPLHF. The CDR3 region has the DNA TGTGCCAGTAGTTTTCCTCCGGGACAGAATAATTCACCCCTCCACTTT.

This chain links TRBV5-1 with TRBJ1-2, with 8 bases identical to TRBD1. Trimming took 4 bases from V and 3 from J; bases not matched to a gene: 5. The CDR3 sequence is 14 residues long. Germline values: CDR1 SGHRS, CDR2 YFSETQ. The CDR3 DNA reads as TGCGCCAGCAGCAACGGACAGGGTGACTATGGCTACACCTTC. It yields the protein CASSNGQGDYGYTF.

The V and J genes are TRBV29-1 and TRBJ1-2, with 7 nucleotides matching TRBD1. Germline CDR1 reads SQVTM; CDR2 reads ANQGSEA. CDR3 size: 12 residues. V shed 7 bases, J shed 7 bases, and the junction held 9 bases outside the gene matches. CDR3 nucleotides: TGCAGCGCCGGCGAGGGGGACAGTGGCTACACCTTC. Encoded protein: CSAGEGDSGYTF.

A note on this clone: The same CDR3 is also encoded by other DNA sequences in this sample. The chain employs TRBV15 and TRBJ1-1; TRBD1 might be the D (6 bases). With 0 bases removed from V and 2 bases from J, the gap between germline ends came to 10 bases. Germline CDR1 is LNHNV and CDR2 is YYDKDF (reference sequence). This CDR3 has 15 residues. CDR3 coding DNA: TGTGCCACCAGCAGAGAGAAGGGGGTTAACACTGAAGCTTTCTTT. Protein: CATSREKGVNTEAFF.

The CDR3 bases are TGTGCCAGCAGCAATACCAGGGCTGGGGCCAACGTCCTGACTTTC. Translating it yields CASSNTRAGANVLTF. The chain has TRBV7-7 and TRBJ2-6; maybe TRBD1 (5 bases). Germline CDR1 and CDR2: SSHAT and FNYEAQ (reference sequence). CDR3 length: 15 residues. V gave up 5 bases and J gave up 2 bases, with 10 bases separating them.

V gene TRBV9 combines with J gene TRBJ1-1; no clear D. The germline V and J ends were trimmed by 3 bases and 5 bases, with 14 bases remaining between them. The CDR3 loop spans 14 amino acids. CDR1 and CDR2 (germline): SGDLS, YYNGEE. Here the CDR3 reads CASSASPERTEAFF. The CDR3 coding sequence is TGTGCCAGCAGCGCCAGTCCCGAGCGGACTGAAGCTTTCTTT.

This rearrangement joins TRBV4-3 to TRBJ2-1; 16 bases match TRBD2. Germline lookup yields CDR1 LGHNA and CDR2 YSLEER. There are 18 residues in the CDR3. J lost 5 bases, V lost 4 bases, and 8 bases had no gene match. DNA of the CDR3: TGCGCCAGCAGCCCGGGACTAGCGGGGGGGGCCTGGAACAATGAGCAGTTCTTC. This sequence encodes CASSPGLAGGAWNNEQFF.

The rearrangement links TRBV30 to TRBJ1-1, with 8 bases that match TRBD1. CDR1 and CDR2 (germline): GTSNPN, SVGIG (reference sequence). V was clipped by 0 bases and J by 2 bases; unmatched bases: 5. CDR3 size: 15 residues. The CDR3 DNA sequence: TGTGCCTGGAGTGTAAGGACAGGGCTAAACACTGAAGCTTTCTTT. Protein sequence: CAWSVRTGLNTEAFF.

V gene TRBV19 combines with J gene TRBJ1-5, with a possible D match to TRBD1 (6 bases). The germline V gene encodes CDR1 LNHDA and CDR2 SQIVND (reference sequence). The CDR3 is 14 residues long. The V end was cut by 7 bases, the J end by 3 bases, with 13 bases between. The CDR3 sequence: CASNDRYPNQPQHF. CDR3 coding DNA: TGTGCCAGTAACGACAGGTACCCCAATCAGCCCCAGCATTTT.

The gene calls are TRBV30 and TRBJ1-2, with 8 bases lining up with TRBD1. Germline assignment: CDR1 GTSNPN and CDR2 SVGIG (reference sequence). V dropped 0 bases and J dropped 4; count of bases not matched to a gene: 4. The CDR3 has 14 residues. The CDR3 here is CAWSVQGGSYGYTF. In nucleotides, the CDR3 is TGTGCCTGGAGTGTACAGGGGGGCAGCTATGGCTACACCTTC.

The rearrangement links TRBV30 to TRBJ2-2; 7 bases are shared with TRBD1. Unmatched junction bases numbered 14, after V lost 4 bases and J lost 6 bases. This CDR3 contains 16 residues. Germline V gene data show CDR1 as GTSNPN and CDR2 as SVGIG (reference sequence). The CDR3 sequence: CAWNHEGRGSPGELFF. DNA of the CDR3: TGTGCCTGGAACCACGAAGGCAGGGGGTCCCCCGGGGAGCTGTTTTTT.